These 22 T cell receptor beta chains were all obtained from the same sample, sequenced in a study of blood T cell repertoires in COVID-19. The protocol was immunoSEQ multiplex PCR, while the TCRdb copy is restricted to in-frame clones and leaves out a portion. The repertoire holds more than 200,000 clones, with around 81% as singletons. The sample was PBMCs or T cells enriched from blood (not recorded which). The receptors were gathered from a woman between 40 and 50 years old with acute COVID-19.

J is TRBJ2-2 and V is TRBV10-3; 10 bases line up with TRBD1. The ends lost 5 bases at V and 1 base at J; junction bases unmatched: 4. Germline-derived CDR1 and CDR2 are ENHRY and SYGVKD. The length of the CDR3 is 16 residues. CDR3 sequence reads: CAISPWDRGNTGELFF. CDR3 DNA: TGTGCCATCAGTCCTTGGGACAGGGGGAACACCGGGGAGCTGTTTTTT.

The chain carries TRBV5-8 and TRBJ2-1; a weak D match, TRBD2 (5 bases). The length of the CDR3 is 16 residues. From germline, CDR1 is SGHTS and CDR2 YDEGEE. The V gene lost 0 bases and the J gene lost 0 bases, with 10 bases spanning the gap. CDR3 loop: CASSLGTRGSYNEQFF. The CDR3 nucleotides are TGTGCCAGCAGCTTGGGGACTCGGGGCTCCTACAATGAGCAGTTCTTC.

This chain joins TRBV20-1 and TRBJ1-1; D is uncertain. Trimming cost V 2 bases and J 5 bases, with 6 bases left between them. The CDR3 length is 11 residues. Germline V gene sequence: CDR1 DFQATT, CDR2 SNEGSKA (reference sequence). The CDR3 DNA reads as TGCAGTGCTAGACAAATGACTGAAGCTTTCTTT. Amino acid sequence: CSARQMTEAFF.

V gene TRBV19 combines with J gene TRBJ2-2, with 8 bases identical to TRBD1. The ends lost 7 bases at V and 4 bases at J; junction bases unmatched: 5. CDR3 length: 14 amino acids. CDR1 LNHDA and CDR2 SQIVND come from the germline V gene (reference sequence). The CDR3: CASTGTGGTGELFF. CDR3 in DNA: TGTGCCAGTACCGGGACAGGAGGCACCGGGGAGCTGTTTTTT.

V usage is TRBV21-1 and J usage is TRBJ2-7; the tabulated D call, TRBD1, remains unverified against the DNA. TRBV21-1 is assigned pseudogene status. The length of the CDR3 is 13 residues. CDR3 sequence reads: CASKDRVSYEQYF. The CDR3 bases are TGTGCCAGCAAAGACAGGGTCTCCTACGAGCAGTACTTC.

This chain connects TRBV5-4 to TRBJ2-1; tentatively, D is TRBD1 (5 bases). CDR3 length equals 14 residues. Trimming removed 4 bases from V and 5 bases from J, with 13 bases in between. CDR1 and CDR2 from the germline V gene are SGHNT and YYREEE (reference sequence). The CDR3 here is CASSHIDSNNEQFF. CDR3 coding DNA: TGTGCCAGCAGCCATATAGACAGTAACAATGAGCAGTTCTTC.

This clone was picked up one time. The chain couples TRBV6-1 to TRBJ1-2; TRBD1 is a possible D gene (6 bases). CDR1 is MNHNS, CDR2 SASEGT, per germline. Trimming took 4 bases from V and 6 from J, leaving 18 bases between them. This CDR3 contains 15 residues. CDR3 sequence reads: CASSGVGRGGHGYTF. The CDR3 nucleotides are TGTGCCAGCAGTGGGGTTGGTAGGGGGGGCCATGGCTACACCTTC.

V is TRBV5-1 and J is TRBJ1-1, with 8 bases identical to TRBD1. Trimming at V came to 4 bases and at J to 6 bases, leaving 11 bases not matched to a gene. The V gene's germline CDR1 is SGHRS and CDR2 YFSETQ. The CDR3 has 15 amino acids. The DNA for the CDR3 is TGCGCCAGCAGCCCTCGGACAGGGACGGAAGCTGAAGCTTTCTTT. Translated: CASSPRTGTEAEAFF. The full variable domain, its missing parts supplied by reference TRBV5-1 and TRBJ1-1, is KAGVTQTPRYLIKTRGQQVTLSCSPISGHRSVSWYQQTPGQGLQFLFEYFSETQRNKGNFPGRFSGRQFSNSRSEMNVSTLELGDSALYLCASSPRTGTEAEAFFGQGTRLTVV.

This chain links TRBV21-1 with TRBJ1-5; the table calls TRBD1, which could not be checked here. TRBV21-1 corresponds to a pseudogene. The CDR3 spans 19 residues. The CDR3 reads CASSRTGGKPLFGNQPQHF. CDR3 coding DNA: TGTGCCAGCAGCAGAACAGGGGGCAAACCACTTTTCGGCAATCAGCCCCAGCATTTT.

The genes are TRBV28 and TRBJ1-2; D is possibly TRBD1 (6 bases). CDR3 size: 14 residues. V was shortened by 1 base and J by 8 bases, with 14 bases between the two germline ends. CDR1 MDHEN and CDR2 SYDVKM come from the germline V gene. The CDR3 DNA sequence: TGTGCCAGCAGTTTATCCCTGCCGGGGGGCGGCTACACCTTC. It translates to CASSLSLPGGGYTF.

The rearrangement joins TRBV6-1 to TRBJ2-7, with 7 bases that match TRBD1. Trimming removed 0 bases from V and 0 bases from J; junction bases left unmatched: 5. CDR3 length: 16 residues. Germline CDR1 MNHNS, CDR2 SASEGT. The DNA for the CDR3 is TGTGCCAGCAGTGAAGCCGCCTGGGACAGCTCCTACGAGCAGTACTTC. Protein sequence: CASSEAAWDSSYEQYF.

This chain uses TRBV28 with TRBJ1-4; a weak D match, TRBD1 (5 bases). The CDR3 is 17 amino acids. Trimming stripped 7 bases from V and 2 bases from J, with 20 bases between. Germline V gene data show CDR1 as MDHEN and CDR2 as SYDVKM. CDR3 nucleotide sequence: TGTGCCAGCACCTCGTTAAGGGGTAGGGCGACTAATGAAAAACTGTTTTTT. It yields the protein CASTSLRGRATNEKLFF.

V usage is TRBV2 and J usage is TRBJ1-1, with TRBD1 matching 11 bases. Germline V gene data show CDR1 as SNHLY and CDR2 as FYNNEI. J gave up 3 bases and V 9 bases, and 9 bases lay outside the gene matches. The CDR3 covers 15 residues. The CDR3 loop reads CASRIGTGGYTEAFF. The CDR3 DNA reads TGTGCCAGTAGGATCGGGACAGGGGGTTACACTGAAGCTTTCTTT.

J is TRBJ2-7 and V is TRBV7-6; no clear D. The germline gives CDR1 SGHVS, CDR2 FNYEAQ. CDR3 length: 15 amino acids. V shed 1 base and J shed 0 bases, with 10 bases lying between them. The CDR3 spells CASSLGGVLSYEQYF. CDR3 bases: TGTGCCAGCAGCTTAGGAGGAGTTCTCTCCTACGAGCAGTACTTC.

This clone was counted a single time. This sequence joins TRBV28 and TRBJ2-7; 8 nucleotides match TRBD2. Germline V gene sequence: CDR1 MDHEN, CDR2 SYDVKM. The junction had 22 bases not matched to a gene; V was cut back by 7 bases and J by 5 bases. The CDR3 sequence is 18 residues long. This CDR3 is CASIPSGTRALKGHEQYF. The CDR3 DNA is TGTGCCAGCATTCCATCCGGGACTAGAGCATTGAAAGGGCACGAGCAGTACTTC.

The table lists this clone with a count of one. The V call is TRBV7-3, the J call TRBJ2-1; 7 bases are a match to TRBD1. Germline lookup yields CDR1 SGHTA and CDR2 FQGTGA. V trimming: 1 base; J trimming: 7 bases; junction bases outside the gene matches: 4. The CDR3 has 14 residues. CDR3 sequence (DNA): TGTGCCAGCAGCTTAATCGACAGGGCGAATGAGCAGTTCTTC. Translation: CASSLIDRANEQFF.

The chain combines TRBV5-4 with TRBJ1-1; D is unresolved. The V end lost 0 bases, the J end lost 4 bases, and 10 bases lay between the germline ends. The CDR3 totals 14 residues. Germline V lookup: CDR1 SGHNT, CDR2 YYREEE (reference sequence). This CDR3 is CASSLDQLVTEAFF. CDR3 sequence (DNA): TGTGCCAGCAGCTTGGATCAGTTGGTCACTGAAGCTTTCTTT.

This clone has ten or more counts. CDR3 sequence reads: CASSPKGLRENYEQYF. The CDR3 DNA reads as TGCGCCAGCAGCCCGAAGGGACTCCGGGAGAATTACGAGCAGTACTTC. V usage is TRBV4-1 and J usage is TRBJ2-7; D might be TRBD2 (6 bases). Trimming shortened V by 4 bases and J by 4 bases, and 20 bases separated the two germline ends. The CDR3 loop spans 16 amino acids. Germline assignment: CDR1 MGHRA and CDR2 YSYEKL.

This clone was detected only a few times. The chain employs TRBV10-2 and TRBJ2-7; possible D gene TRBD2, 5 bases. CDR1 and CDR2 from the germline V gene are WSHSY and SAAADI. Trimming shortened V by 7 bases and J by 2 bases, and 12 bases separated the two germline ends. The CDR3 has 13 amino acids. The CDR3 DNA follows: TGCGCCAGCATGGCAAGGGAGACCTACGAGCAGTACTTC. Residues: CASMARETYEQYF.

The rearrangement uses TRBV14 and TRBJ2-1; D gene ambiguous. V was clipped by 4 bases and J by 0 bases, with 10 bases between them. From germline, CDR1 is SGHDN and CDR2 FVKESK. The CDR3 runs 15 residues. In DNA form, the CDR3 reads TGTGCCAGCAGCCTTGGAGCGAGCTCCTACAATGAGCAGTTCTTC. It codes for CASSLGASSYNEQFF.

CDR3 amino acids: CASSDTGGKSYTF. The CDR3 nucleotides read TGTGCCAGCAGCGACACAGGGGGCAAGAGCTACACCTTC. The V and J genes are TRBV7-3 and TRBJ1-2, with 9 bases fitting TRBD1. The junction had 7 bases not matched to a gene; V was cut back by 5 bases and J by 9 bases. CDR1 is SGHTA and CDR2 is FQGTGA in the germline V gene. This CDR3 has 13 amino acids.

This chain connects TRBV6-1 to TRBJ2-2; 8 positions agree with TRBD2. The CDR3 totals 18 residues. V lost 1 base to trimming and J lost 5 bases; unmatched junction nucleotides: 12. Germline loops: CDR1 MNHNS, CDR2 SASEGT. The CDR3 bases are TGTGCCAGCAGTGAAGTTCTTGTCAGCGGGAGTACAACCGGGGAGCTGTTTTTT. It codes for CASSEVLVSGSTTGELFF.